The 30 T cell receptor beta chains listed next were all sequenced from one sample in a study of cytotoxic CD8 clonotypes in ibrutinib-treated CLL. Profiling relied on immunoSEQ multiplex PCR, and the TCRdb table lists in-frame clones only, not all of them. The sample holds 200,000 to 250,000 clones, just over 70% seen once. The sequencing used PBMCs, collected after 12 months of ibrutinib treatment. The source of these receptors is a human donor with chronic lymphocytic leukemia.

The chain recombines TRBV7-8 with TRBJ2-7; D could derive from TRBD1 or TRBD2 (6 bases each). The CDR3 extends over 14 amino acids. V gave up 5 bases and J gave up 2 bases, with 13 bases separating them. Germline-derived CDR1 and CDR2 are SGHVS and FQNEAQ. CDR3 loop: CASSPRGGTYEQYF. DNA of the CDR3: TGTGCCAGCAGCCCTAGAGGGGGGACCTACGAGCAGTACTTC.

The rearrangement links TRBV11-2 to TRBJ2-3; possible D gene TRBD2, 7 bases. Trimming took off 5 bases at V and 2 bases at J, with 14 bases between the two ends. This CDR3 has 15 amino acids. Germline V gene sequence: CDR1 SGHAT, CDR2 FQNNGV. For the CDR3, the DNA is TGTGCCAGCAGCAAGGGGGGGCTAAACACAGATACGCAGTATTTT. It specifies CASSKGGLNTDTQYF.

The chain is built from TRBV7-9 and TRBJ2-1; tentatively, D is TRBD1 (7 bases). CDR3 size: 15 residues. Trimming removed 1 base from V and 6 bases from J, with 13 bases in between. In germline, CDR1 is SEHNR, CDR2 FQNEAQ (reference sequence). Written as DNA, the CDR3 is TGTGCCAGCAGCTTAGGGAGGGGGCGGGCCAATGAGCAGTTCTTC. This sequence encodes CASSLGRGRANEQFF.

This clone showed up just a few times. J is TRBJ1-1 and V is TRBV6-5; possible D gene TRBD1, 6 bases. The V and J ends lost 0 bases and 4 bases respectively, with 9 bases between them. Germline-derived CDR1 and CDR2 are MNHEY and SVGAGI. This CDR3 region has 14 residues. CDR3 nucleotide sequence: TGTGCCAGCAGTTACTCGCCAGGGGTCACTGAAGCTTTCTTT. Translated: CASSYSPGVTEAFF.

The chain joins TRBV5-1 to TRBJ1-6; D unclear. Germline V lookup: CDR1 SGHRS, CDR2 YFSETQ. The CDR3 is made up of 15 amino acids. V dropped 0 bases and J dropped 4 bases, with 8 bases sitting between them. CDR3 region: CASSLDSVYNSPLHF. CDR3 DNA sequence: TGCGCCAGCAGCTTGGACAGTGTTTATAATTCACCCCTCCACTTT.

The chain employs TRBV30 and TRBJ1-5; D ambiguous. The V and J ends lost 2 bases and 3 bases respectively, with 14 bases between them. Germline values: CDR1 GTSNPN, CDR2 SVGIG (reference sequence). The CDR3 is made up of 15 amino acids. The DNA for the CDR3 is TGTGCCTGGAGTCCGGAGGGAAGGGCCAATCAGCCCCAGCATTTT. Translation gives CAWSPEGRANQPQHF.

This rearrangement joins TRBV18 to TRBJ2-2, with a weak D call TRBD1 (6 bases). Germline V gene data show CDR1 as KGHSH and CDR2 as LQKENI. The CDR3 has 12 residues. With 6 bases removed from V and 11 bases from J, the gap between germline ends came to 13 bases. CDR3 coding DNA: TGTGCCAGCTCCCCTACAGGGAGAGAGCTGTTTTTT. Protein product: CASSPTGRELFF.

CDR3: CASSVVAQNEKLFF. The CDR3 nucleotides are TGTGCCAGCAGCGTAGTCGCACAGAATGAAAAACTGTTTTTT. The V and J genes are TRBV9 and TRBJ1-4; D not certain. This CDR3 is 14 amino acids long. V gave up 0 bases and J gave up 5 bases, with 8 bases separating them. Germline V gives CDR1 SGDLS, CDR2 YYNGEE.

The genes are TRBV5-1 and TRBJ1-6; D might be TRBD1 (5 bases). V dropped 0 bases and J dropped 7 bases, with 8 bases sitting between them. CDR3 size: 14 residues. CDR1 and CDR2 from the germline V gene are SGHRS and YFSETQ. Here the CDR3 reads CASSLEGFNSPLHF. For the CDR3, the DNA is TGCGCCAGCAGCTTGGAGGGGTTCAATTCACCCCTCCACTTT.

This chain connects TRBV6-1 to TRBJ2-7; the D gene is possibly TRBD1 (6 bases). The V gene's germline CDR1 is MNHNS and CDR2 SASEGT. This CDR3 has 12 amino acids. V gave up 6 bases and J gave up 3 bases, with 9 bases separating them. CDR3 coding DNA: TGTGCCAGCAGGAAGGACAGCTACGAGCAGTACTTC. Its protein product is CASRKDSYEQYF.

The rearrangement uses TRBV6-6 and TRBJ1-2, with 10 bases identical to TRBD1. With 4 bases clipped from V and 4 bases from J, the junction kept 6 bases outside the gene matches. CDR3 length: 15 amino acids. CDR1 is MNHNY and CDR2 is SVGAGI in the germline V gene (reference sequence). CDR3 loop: CASSFRDRGGYGYTF. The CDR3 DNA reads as TGTGCCAGCAGTTTCCGGGACAGGGGAGGCTATGGCTACACCTTC.

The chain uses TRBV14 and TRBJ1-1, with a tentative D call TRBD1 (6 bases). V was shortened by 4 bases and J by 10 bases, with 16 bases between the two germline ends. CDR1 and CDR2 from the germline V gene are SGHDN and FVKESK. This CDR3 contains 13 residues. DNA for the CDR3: TGTGCCAGCAGCCCCGTGTGGGGGCAGGTAGCTTTCTTT. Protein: CASSPVWGQVAFF.

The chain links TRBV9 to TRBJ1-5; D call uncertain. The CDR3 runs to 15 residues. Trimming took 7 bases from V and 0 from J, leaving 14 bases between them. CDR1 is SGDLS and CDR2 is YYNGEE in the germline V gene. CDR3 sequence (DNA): TGTGCCAGCTCCGAGAGCTATTATAGCAATCAGCCCCAGCATTTT. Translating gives CASSESYYSNQPQHF.

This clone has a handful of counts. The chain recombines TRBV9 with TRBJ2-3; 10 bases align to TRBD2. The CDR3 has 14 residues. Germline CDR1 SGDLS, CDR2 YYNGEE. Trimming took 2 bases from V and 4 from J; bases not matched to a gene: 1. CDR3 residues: CASSVSGRADTQYF. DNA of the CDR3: TGTGCCAGCAGCGTCAGCGGGAGGGCAGATACGCAGTATTTT.

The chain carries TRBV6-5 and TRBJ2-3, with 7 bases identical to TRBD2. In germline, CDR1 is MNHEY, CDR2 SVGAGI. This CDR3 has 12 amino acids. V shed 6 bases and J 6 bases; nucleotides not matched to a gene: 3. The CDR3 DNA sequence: TGTGCCAGCAGCCCCGGGGGGGATACGCAGTATTTT. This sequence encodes CASSPGGDTQYF.

The CDR3 protein is CASTAGQGYEQYF. In DNA, the CDR3 is TGTGCCAGTACCGCAGGACAGGGCTACGAGCAGTACTTC. J is TRBJ2-7 and V is TRBV19, with 8 bases that match TRBD1. Germline CDR1 is LNHDA and CDR2 is SQIVND (reference sequence). The CDR3 has 13 amino acids. V shed 7 bases and J 3 bases; nucleotides not matched to a gene: 5. The variable domain in full, completed from reference TRBV19 and TRBJ2-7, reads DGGITQSPKYLFRKEGQNVTLSCEQNLNHDAMYWYRQDPGQGLRLIYYSQIVNDFQKGDIAEGYSVSREKKESFPLTVTSAQKNPTAFYLCASTAGQGYEQYFGPGTRLTVT.

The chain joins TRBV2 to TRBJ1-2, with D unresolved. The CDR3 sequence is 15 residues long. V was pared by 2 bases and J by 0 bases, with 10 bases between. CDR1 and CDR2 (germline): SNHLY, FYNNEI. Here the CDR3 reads CASSEIRATNYGYTF. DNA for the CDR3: TGTGCCAGCAGTGAAATTCGGGCAACTAACTATGGCTACACCTTC.

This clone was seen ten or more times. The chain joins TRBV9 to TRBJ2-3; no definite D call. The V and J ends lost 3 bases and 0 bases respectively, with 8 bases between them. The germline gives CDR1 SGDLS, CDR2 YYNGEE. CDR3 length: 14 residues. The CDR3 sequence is CASSATASTDTQYF. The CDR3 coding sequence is TGTGCCAGCAGCGCAACAGCGAGCACAGATACGCAGTATTTT.

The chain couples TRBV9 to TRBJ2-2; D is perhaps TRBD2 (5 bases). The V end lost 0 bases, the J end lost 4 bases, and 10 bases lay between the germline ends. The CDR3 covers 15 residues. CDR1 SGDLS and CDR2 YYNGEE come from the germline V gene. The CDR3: CASSVESSITGELFF. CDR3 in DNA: TGTGCCAGCAGCGTAGAATCTAGCATCACCGGGGAGCTGTTTTTT.

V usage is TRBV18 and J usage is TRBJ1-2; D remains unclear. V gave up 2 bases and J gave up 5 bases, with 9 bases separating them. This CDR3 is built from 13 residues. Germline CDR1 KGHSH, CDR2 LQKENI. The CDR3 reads CASSPTAQYGYTF. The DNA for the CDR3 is TGTGCCAGCTCACCAACCGCACAGTATGGCTACACCTTC.

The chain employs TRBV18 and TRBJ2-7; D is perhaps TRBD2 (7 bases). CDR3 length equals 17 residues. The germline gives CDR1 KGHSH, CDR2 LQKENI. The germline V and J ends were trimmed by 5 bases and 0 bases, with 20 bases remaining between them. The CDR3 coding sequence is TGTGCCAGCTCATTGTCCTGGGGGGGCGCGAGCTCCTACGAGCAGTACTTC. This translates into CASSLSWGGASSYEQYF. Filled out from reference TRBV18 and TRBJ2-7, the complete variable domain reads NAGVMQNPRHLVRRRGQEARLRCSPMKGHSHVYWYRQLPEEGLKFMVYLQKENIIDESGMPKERFSAEFPKEGPSILRIQQVVRGDSAAYFCASSLSWGGASSYEQYFGPGTRLTVT.

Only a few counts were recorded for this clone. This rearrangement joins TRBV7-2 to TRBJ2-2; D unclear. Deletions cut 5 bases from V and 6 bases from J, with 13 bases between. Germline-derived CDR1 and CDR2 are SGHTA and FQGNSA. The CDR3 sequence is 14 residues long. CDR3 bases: TGTGCCAGCAGCCAGGCCCCCAGAGCCGGGGAGCTGTTTTTT. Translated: CASSQAPRAGELFF.

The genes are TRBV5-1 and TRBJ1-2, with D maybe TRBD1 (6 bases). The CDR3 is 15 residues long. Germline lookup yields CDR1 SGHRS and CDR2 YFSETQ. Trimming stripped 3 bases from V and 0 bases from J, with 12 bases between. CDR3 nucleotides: TGCGCCAGCAGCTCCCGGGACATATCTAACTATGGCTACACCTTC. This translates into CASSSRDISNYGYTF.

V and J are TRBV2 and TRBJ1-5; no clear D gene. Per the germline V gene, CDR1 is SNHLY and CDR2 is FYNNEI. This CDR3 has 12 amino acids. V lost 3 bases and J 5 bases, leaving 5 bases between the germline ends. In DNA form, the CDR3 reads TGTGCCAGCAGTGACGATGATCAGCCCCAGCATTTT. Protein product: CASSDDDQPQHF.

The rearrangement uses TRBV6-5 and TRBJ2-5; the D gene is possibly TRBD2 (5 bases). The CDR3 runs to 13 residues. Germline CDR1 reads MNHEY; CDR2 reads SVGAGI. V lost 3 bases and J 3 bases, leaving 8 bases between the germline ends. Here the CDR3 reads CASSYGEKETQYF. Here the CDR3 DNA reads TGTGCCAGCAGTTATGGGGAGAAAGAGACCCAGTACTTC.

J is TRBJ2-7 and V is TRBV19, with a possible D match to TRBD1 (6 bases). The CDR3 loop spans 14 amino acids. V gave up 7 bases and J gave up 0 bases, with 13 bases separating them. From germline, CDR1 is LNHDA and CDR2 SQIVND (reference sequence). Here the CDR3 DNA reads TGTGCCAGTACGACGGGACACAGCTCCTACGAGCAGTACTTC. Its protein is CASTTGHSSYEQYF.

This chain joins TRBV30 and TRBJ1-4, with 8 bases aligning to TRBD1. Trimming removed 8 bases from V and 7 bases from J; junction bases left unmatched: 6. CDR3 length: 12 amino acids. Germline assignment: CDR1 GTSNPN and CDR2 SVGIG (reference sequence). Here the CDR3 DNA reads TGTGCCAGACAGGGGTCTGGTGAAAAACTGTTTTTT. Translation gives CARQGSGEKLFF.

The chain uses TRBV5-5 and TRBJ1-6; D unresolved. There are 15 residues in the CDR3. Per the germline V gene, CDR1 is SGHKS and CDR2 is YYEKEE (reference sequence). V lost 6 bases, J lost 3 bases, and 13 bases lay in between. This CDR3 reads CASTWSRDYNSPLHF. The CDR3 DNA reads TGTGCCAGCACTTGGTCTAGGGACTATAATTCACCCCTCCACTTT.

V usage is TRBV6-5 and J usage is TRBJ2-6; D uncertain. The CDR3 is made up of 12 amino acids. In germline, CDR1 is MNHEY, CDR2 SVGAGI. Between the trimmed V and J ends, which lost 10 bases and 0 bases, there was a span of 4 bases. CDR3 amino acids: CATRSGANVLTF. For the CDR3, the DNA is TGTGCCACCCGCTCTGGGGCCAACGTCCTGACTTTC.

The CDR3: CASNGAGGSDTQYF. DNA for the CDR3: TGTGCCAGCAATGGGGCGGGAGGGTCAGATACGCAGTATTTT. This chain links TRBV28 with TRBJ2-3; 9 nucleotides match TRBD2. The length of the CDR3 is 14 residues. V trimming: 7 bases; J trimming: 4 bases; junction bases outside the gene matches: 6. Per germline, CDR1 MDHEN and CDR2 SYDVKM.